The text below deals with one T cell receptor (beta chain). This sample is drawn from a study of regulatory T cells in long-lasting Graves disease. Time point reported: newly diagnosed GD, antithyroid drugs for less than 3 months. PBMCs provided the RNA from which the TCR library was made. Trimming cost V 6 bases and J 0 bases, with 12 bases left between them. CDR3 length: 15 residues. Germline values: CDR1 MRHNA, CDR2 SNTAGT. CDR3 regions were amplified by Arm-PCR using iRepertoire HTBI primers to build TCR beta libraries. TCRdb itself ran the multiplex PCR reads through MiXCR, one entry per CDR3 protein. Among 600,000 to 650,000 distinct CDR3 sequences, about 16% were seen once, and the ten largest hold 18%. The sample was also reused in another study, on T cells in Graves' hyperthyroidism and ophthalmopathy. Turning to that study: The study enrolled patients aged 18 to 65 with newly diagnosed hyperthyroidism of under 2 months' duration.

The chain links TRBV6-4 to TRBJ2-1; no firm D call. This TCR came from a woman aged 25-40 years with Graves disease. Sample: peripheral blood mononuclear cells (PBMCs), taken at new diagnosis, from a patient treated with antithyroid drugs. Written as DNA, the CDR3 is TGTGCCAGCAGCGAACACTCCGGCTCCTACAATGAGCAGTTCTTC. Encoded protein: CASSEHSGSYNEQFF.